This record covers a single TCR beta chain. These data come from a study of blood T cell repertoires in COVID-19. Looking at the study overall: Sites across the United States, Italy and Spain contributed samples from acute and convalescent COVID-19. T cells, B-cell-depleted T cells, or PBMCs provided the cDNA or gDNA that served as material.

There are 17 residues in the CDR3. Germline V gene lookup returns CDR1 MNHEY and CDR2 SMNVEV (reference sequence). Trimming took off 6 bases at V and 0 bases at J, with 18 bases between the two ends. The authors' processing: Amplifying reference gene primers gave estimates of nucleated cell counts. Produced via immunoSEQ multiplex PCR; TCRdb's table is partial and in-frame only. The DNA was the basis for D and trimming; V, J and clone size are from that table. The repertoire holds roughly 230,000 clones, with roughly 84% as singletons. Source material: peripheral blood. This clonotype was sampled from a woman in her fifties or sixties with acute or convalescent COVID-19. The V and J genes are TRBV27 and TRBJ2-4, with TRBD2 as a possible D gene (5 bases). The CDR3 bases are TGTGCCAGCAGCTCCCGCGGGCATGATTTAGCCAAAAACATTCAGTACTTC. Residues: CASSSRGHDLAKNIQYF.